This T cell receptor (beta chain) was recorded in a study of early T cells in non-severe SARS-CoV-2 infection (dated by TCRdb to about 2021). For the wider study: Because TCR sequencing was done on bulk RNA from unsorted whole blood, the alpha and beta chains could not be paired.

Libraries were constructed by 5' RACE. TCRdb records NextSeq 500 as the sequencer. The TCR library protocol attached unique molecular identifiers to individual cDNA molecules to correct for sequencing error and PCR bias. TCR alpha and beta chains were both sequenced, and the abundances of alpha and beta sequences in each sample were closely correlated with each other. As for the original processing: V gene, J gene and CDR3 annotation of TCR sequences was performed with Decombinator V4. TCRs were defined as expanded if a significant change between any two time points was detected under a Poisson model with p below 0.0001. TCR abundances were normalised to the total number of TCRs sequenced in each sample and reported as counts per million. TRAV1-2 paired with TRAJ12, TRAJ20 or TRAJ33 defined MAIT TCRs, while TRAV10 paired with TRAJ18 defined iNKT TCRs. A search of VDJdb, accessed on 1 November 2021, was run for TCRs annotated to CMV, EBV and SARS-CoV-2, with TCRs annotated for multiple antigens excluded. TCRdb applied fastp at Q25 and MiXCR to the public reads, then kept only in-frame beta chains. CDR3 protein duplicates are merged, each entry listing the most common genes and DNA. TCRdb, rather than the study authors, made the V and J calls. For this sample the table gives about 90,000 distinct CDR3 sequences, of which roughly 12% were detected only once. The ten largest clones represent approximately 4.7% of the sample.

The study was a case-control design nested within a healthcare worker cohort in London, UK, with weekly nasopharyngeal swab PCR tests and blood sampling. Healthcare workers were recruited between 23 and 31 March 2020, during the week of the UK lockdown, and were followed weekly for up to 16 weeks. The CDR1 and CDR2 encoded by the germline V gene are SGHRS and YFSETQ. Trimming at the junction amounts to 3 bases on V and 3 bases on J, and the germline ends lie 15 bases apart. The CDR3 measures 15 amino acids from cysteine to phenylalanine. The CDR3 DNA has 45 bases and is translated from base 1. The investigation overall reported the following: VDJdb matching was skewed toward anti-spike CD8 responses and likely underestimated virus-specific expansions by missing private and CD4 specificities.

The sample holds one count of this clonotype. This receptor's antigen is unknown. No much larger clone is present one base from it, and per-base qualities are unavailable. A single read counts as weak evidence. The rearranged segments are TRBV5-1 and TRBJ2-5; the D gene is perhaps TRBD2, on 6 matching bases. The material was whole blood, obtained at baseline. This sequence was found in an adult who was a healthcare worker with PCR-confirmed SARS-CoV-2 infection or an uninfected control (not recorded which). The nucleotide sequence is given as TGCGCCAGCAGCTCGGCTAGCGCGTGGAAAGAGACCCAGTACTTC. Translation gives CASSSASAWKETQYF.